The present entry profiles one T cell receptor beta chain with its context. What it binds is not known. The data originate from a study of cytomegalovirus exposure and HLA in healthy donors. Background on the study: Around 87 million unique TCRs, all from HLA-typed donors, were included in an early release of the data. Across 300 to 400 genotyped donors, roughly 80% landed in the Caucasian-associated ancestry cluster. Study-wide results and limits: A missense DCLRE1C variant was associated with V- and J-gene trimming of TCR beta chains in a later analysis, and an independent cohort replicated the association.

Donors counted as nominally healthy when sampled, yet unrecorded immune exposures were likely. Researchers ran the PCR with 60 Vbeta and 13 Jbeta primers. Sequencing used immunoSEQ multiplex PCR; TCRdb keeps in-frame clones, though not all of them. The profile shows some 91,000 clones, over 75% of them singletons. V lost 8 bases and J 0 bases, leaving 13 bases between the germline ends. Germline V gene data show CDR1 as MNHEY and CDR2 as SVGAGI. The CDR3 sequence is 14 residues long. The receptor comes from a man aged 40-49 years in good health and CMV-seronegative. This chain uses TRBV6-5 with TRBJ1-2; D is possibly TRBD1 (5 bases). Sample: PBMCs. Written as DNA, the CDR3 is TGTGCCAGCTGCGGGACGGCAACTAACTATGGCTACACCTTC. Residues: CASCGTATNYGYTF.